This TCR beta chain was retrieved from a study of cytomegalovirus exposure and HLA in healthy donors. Notes on the study in general: Later analysis associated a missense DCLRE1C variant with TCR beta V- and J-gene trimming. In all likelihood, a cluster of highly shared sequence variants was a sequencing artifact.

V was trimmed by 0 bases and J by 3 bases, leaving 9 bases between them. The CDR3 has 14 amino acids. Germline V CDR1 and CDR2: SGHNT, YYREEE (reference sequence). PCR employed 60 Vbeta and 13 Jbeta primers. Data came from immunoSEQ multiplex PCR; TCRdb stores just in-frame clones and leaves some out. Seen here are some 120,000 clones, 81% observed once, and the top ten hold more than 1.5%. For this clone: Its specificity is not known.

Sequencing was carried out using PBMCs. This chain connects TRBV5-4 to TRBJ2-5; D unresolved. This clonotype was sampled from a man between 18 and 29 years old in good health and CMV-seronegative. The CDR3 region is CASSLGLVKETQYF. CDR3 DNA: TGTGCCAGCAGCTTGGGGCTAGTAAAAGAGACCCAGTACTTC.